This T cell receptor beta chain is drawn from a study of technical replicates of blood from a handful of donors. Data came from immunoSEQ multiplex PCR; TCRdb stores just in-frame clones and leaves some out. The sample lists 72,000 or so clones, about 90% occurring once. The TCR was taken from a human donor in good health. What was sequenced was T cells isolated from PBMCs.

CDR3 in DNA: TGTGCCAGCAGCCAAGTCGGAGTCTACGAGCAGTACTTC. Its translation is CASSQVGVYEQYF. The V call is TRBV4-2, the J call TRBJ2-7, with D unresolved. Germline V lookup: CDR1 LGHNA, CDR2 YNFKEQ. Between the trimmed V and J ends, which lost 1 base and 3 bases, there was a span of 7 bases. The CDR3 has 13 residues.